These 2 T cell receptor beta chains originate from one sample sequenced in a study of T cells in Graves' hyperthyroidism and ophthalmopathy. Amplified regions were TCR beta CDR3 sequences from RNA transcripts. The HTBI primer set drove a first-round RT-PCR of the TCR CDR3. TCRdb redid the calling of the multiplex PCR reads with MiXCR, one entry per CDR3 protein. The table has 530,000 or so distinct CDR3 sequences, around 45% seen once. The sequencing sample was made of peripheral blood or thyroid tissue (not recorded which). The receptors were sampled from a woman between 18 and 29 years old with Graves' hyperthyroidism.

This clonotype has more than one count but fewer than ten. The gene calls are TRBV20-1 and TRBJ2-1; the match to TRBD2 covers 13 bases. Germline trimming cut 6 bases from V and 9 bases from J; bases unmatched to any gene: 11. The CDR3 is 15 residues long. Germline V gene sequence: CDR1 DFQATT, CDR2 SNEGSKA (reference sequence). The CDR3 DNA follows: TGCAGTGCGAGGGCCGGGACTAGCGGGATGGGTGAGCAGTTCTTC. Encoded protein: CSARAGTSGMGEQFF.

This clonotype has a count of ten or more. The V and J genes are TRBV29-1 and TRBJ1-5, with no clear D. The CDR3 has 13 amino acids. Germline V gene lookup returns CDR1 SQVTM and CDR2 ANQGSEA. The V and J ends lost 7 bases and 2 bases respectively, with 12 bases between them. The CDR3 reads CSAVDGGNQPQHF. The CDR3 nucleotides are TGCAGCGCCGTCGATGGAGGCAATCAGCCCCAGCATTTT.